This T cell receptor beta chain is from a study of blood T cell repertoires in COVID-19. This clone appeared a single time. The data were produced by immunoSEQ multiplex PCR, yet TCRdb's version contains in-frame clones alone and is incomplete. The table includes about 180,000 clones, more than 75% detected once. Trimming at V came to 0 bases and at J to 3 bases, leaving 5 bases not matched to a gene. The CDR3 covers 17 residues. Germline V CDR1 and CDR2: SGDLS, YYNGEE. This chain joins TRBV9 and TRBJ2-5; the match to TRBD2 covers 13 bases. The receptor was derived from a woman in her twenties or thirties who had recovered from COVID-19. Sequenced input: PBMCs or T cells enriched from blood (not recorded which). The CDR3 coding sequence is TGTGCCAGCAGCGTAGCTCCCGGACTAGCGGGAGAAGAGACCCAGTACTTC. Translating it yields CASSVAPGLAGEETQYF.